Listed here are 18 T cell receptor beta chains from one sample, sequenced in a study of T cells in Graves' hyperthyroidism and ophthalmopathy. There were TCR beta CDR3 regions amplified from RNA transcripts. In the first-round RT-PCR of the TCR CDR3, the HTBI primer set was used. TCRdb itself ran the multiplex PCR reads through MiXCR, one entry per CDR3 protein. This table holds approximately 270,000 distinct CDR3 sequences, more than 14% found once. What was sequenced was blood. The receptors come from a woman in her 40s with Graves' hyperthyroidism that later progressed to Graves' ophthalmopathy.

The DNA for the CDR3 is TGTGCCAGCAGCCCCGCGTCGGGGGGCTATGAAAAACTGTTTTTT. This translates into CASSPASGGYEKLFF. The rearrangement uses TRBV3-1 and TRBJ1-4; D perhaps matches TRBD1 (6 bases). This CDR3 region has 15 residues. The V end was cut by 4 bases, the J end by 6 bases, with 15 bases between. Germline assignment: CDR1 LGHDT and CDR2 YNNKEL (reference sequence).

The chain links TRBV5-6 to TRBJ2-2, with TRBD2 matching 7 bases. The V and J ends lost 5 bases and 0 bases, in that order; junction bases with no gene match: 4. The CDR3 has 15 amino acids. Per germline, CDR1 SGHDT and CDR2 YYEEEE. CDR3 sequence reads: CASSQGLANTGELFF. As DNA, the CDR3 is TGTGCCAGCAGTCAAGGACTAGCGAACACCGGGGAGCTGTTTTTT.

Regarding this clonotype: A read error may be the cause here, since a much bigger clone is one base away. The rearrangement links TRBV20-1 to TRBJ2-2; tentative D call: TRBD2 (6 bases). The CDR3 is 16 amino acids. Germline V gene data show CDR1 as DFQATT and CDR2 as SNEGSKA (reference sequence). CDR3 nucleotide sequence: TGCAGTGCGTCCCGCGCCTGGCCGATTAACACCGGGGGGCTGTTTTTT. Its translation: CSASRAWPINTGGLFF.

The chain employs TRBV7-3 and TRBJ2-3, with TRBD2 identical over 12 bases. The CDR3 runs 15 residues. The V segment lost 5 bases and the J segment 3 bases; nucleotides outside the gene matches: 3. The germline V gene has CDR1 SGHTA and CDR2 FQGTGA. The CDR3 is CASSLAGGRTDTQYF. The CDR3, as DNA: TGTGCCAGCAGCCTAGCGGGAGGGCGGACAGATACGCAGTATTTT. The full variable domain, completed using reference TRBV7-3 and TRBJ2-3, is GAGVSQTPSNKVTEKGKYVELRCDPISGHTALYWYRQSLGQGPEFLIYFQGTGAADDSGLPNDRFFAVRPEGSVSTLKIQRTERGDSAVYLCASSLAGGRTDTQYFGPGTRLTVL.

This clonotype was recorded a few times. The chain recombines TRBV18 with TRBJ2-3; 9 positions agree with TRBD2. V was clipped by 3 bases and J by 2 bases; unmatched bases: 15. CDR1 KGHSH and CDR2 LQKENI come from the germline V gene. The CDR3 contains 19 residues. The chain's CDR3 is CASSPLPPRREGLTDTQYF. Written as DNA, the CDR3 is TGTGCCAGCTCACCCCTCCCCCCCAGGCGGGAGGGCCTCACAGATACGCAGTATTTT.

This clonotype was recorded at least ten times. The chain is built from TRBV7-2 and TRBJ2-1; 7 bases are shared with TRBD2. The CDR3 spans 15 residues. The germline gives CDR1 SGHTA, CDR2 FQGNSA. J was trimmed by 2 bases and V by 5 bases; bases with no gene match: 6. The CDR3 is CASSRDYQAYNEQFF. The CDR3 DNA reads as TGTGCCAGCAGCCGGGACTACCAGGCCTACAATGAGCAGTTCTTC.

In this sample, this clonotype turned up a few times. The chain joins TRBV19 to TRBJ2-1; 10 bases align to TRBD2. With 3 bases clipped from V and 7 bases from J, the junction kept 6 bases outside the gene matches. CDR3 length: 15 residues. Germline V gene lookup returns CDR1 LNHDA and CDR2 SQIVND (reference sequence). CDR3 amino acids: CASSISSGSSNEQFF. The CDR3 coding sequence is TGTGCCAGTAGTATTTCTAGCGGGAGTTCGAATGAGCAGTTCTTC.

This clonotype was counted many times. This sequence joins TRBV28 and TRBJ2-7; D may be TRBD1 (5 bases). V was pared by 2 bases and J by 1 base, with 9 bases between. Germline-derived CDR1 and CDR2 are MDHEN and SYDVKM. The CDR3 runs 14 residues. CDR3 nucleotides: TGTGCCAGCAGTTTACGCAGGGTGTCCTACGAGCAGTACTTC. Protein product: CASSLRRVSYEQYF. Looking up the rest from reference TRBV28 and TRBJ2-7 gives the full variable domain: DVKVTQSSRYLVKRTGEKVFLECVQDMDHENMFWYRQDPGLGLRLIYFSYDVKMKEKGDIPEGYSVSREKKERFSLILESASTNQTSMYLCASSLRRVSYEQYFGPGTRLTVT.

This clonotype has ten or more counts. V usage is TRBV28 and J usage is TRBJ2-6; D is undetermined. Germline-derived CDR1 and CDR2 are MDHEN and SYDVKM. The CDR3 covers 16 residues. Trimming stripped 1 base from V and 0 bases from J, with 7 bases between. CDR3 nucleotides: TGTGCCAGCAGTTTATTTAGCCTCTCTGGGGCCAACGTCCTGACTTTC. The encoded protein is CASSLFSLSGANVLTF.

In regard to this clonotype: At one boundary the junction diverges from the germline segment, which might be a read error. The gene calls are TRBV28 and TRBJ2-2; D gene uncertain. Germline-derived CDR1 and CDR2 are MDHEN and SYDVKM. The CDR3 is made up of 14 amino acids. CDR3 sequence: CASSFRGRTEELFF. In nucleotides, the CDR3 is TGTGCCAGCAGTTTCAGAGGTCGCACCGAGGAGCTGTTTTTT.

In its sample, this clonotype was seen many times. V is TRBV28 and J is TRBJ2-7, with 13 bases identical to TRBD2. Germline V gives CDR1 MDHEN, CDR2 SYDVKM. The CDR3 extends over 16 amino acids. J lost 0 bases, V lost 5 bases, and 4 bases had no gene match. The CDR3 region is CASSPWTSGSSYEQYF. CDR3 in DNA: TGTGCCAGCAGTCCCTGGACTAGCGGGAGCTCCTACGAGCAGTACTTC.

This clonotype has at least ten counts. The rearrangement uses TRBV29-1 and TRBJ2-1, with a possible D match to TRBD1 (5 bases). Germline V lookup: CDR1 SQVTM, CDR2 ANQGSEA. With 6 bases removed from V and 4 bases from J, the gap between germline ends came to 10 bases. The CDR3 consists of 12 residues. The CDR3 nucleotides read TGCAGCGTCCAGACAGAGTACAATGAGCAGTTCTTC. This encodes CSVQTEYNEQFF.

In regard to this clonotype: A read error may be the cause here, since a much bigger clone is one base away. The chain couples TRBV15 to TRBJ1-1, with D unresolved. Between the trimmed V and J ends, which lost 1 base and 2 bases, there was a span of 5 bases. The CDR3 loop spans 13 amino acids. Germline V lookup: CDR1 LNHNV, CDR2 YYDKDF (reference sequence). The CDR3 sequence: CATSRVTNTEAFF. In DNA form, the CDR3 reads TGTGCCACCAGCAGAGTGACCAACACTGAAGCTTTCTTT.

This clonotype was detected ten times or more. CDR3 DNA: TGTGCCAGCCCCGATGCCCAGCGGCTCACAGATACGCAGTATTTT. Residues: CASPDAQRLTDTQYF. The rearrangement links TRBV19 to TRBJ2-3; TRBD2 is a possible D gene (5 bases). Per germline, CDR1 LNHDA and CDR2 SQIVND (reference sequence). This CDR3 contains 15 residues. With 9 bases removed from V and 2 bases from J, the gap between germline ends came to 18 bases.

Many counts were recorded for this clonotype. The V call is TRBV19, the J call TRBJ1-5; TRBD1 agrees at 8 bases. The CDR3 consists of 17 residues. From germline, CDR1 is LNHDA and CDR2 SQIVND (reference sequence). With 0 bases clipped from V and 3 bases from J, the junction kept 7 bases outside the gene matches. The CDR3: CASSIDVAGGTNQPQHF. CDR3 bases: TGTGCCAGTAGTATAGATGTGGCAGGGGGCACCAATCAGCCCCAGCATTTT.

This clonotype was observed many times. This chain uses TRBV2 with TRBJ2-7; D unclear. CDR1 is SNHLY and CDR2 is FYNNEI in the germline V gene. Trimming left V 2 bases short and J 1 base short, with 6 bases between. The CDR3 totals 13 residues. CDR3 sequence: CASSEIDSYEQYF. Written as DNA, the CDR3 is TGTGCCAGCAGTGAAATAGATTCCTACGAGCAGTACTTC.

At least ten counts were recorded for this clonotype. This chain uses TRBV12-3 or TRBV12-4 with TRBJ1-3, with D tentatively TRBD1 (6 bases). This CDR3 is built from 15 residues. Between the trimmed V and J ends, which lost 2 bases and 0 bases, there was a span of 8 bases. CDR3 amino acids: CASSLTGPSGNTIYF. The CDR3 nucleotides are TGTGCCAGCAGTTTAACAGGGCCCTCTGGAAACACCATATATTTT.

This clonotype was seen at least ten times. This chain joins TRBV29-1 and TRBJ2-1; 8 bases agree with TRBD2. Trimming removed 3 bases from V and 7 bases from J; junction bases left unmatched: 5. Germline CDR1 SQVTM, CDR2 ANQGSEA. The CDR3 is made up of 13 amino acids. The CDR3 sequence is CSVDPAGGNEQFF. CDR3 DNA: TGCAGCGTTGATCCCGCGGGAGGAAATGAGCAGTTCTTC.